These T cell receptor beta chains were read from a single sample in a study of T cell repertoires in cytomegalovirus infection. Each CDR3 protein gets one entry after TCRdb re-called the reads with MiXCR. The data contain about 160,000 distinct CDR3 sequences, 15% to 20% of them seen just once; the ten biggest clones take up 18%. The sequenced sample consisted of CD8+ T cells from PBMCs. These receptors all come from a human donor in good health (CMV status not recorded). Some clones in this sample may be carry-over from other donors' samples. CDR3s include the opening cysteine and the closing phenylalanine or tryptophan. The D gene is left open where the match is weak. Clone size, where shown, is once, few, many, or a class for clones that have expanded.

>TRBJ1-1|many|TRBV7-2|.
CASSLGQGTAEAFF
TGTGCCAGCAGCTTAGGACAAGGAACTGCTGAAGCTTTCTTT
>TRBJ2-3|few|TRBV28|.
CASSFRGRKGTDTQYF
TGTGCCAGCAGTTTTAGAGGGAGGAAGGGCACAGATACGCAGTATTTT
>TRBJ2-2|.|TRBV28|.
CASSLIRFNTGELFF
TGTGCCAGCAGTTTAATCAGATTCAACACCGGGGAGCTGTTTTTT
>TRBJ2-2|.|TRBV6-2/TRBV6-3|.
CASSYLLTGSSGPTGELFF
TGTGCCAGCAGTTACCTACTGACTGGCTCGTCGGGACCTACCGGGGAGCTGTTTTTT
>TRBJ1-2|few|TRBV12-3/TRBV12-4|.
CASRQPAGGYGYTF
TGTGCCAGCAGACAGCCCGCCGGGGGGTATGGCTACACCTTC
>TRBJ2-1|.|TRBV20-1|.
CSAGEQLDEQFF
TGCAGTGCTGGGGAGCAACTCGATGAGCAGTTCTTC
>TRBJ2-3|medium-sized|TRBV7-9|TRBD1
CASSPDRGPVSDTQYF
TGTGCCAGCAGCCCGGACAGGGGGCCTGTCTCAGATACGCAGTATTTT
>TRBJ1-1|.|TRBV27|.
CASSPGTLQRTFF
TGTGCCAGCAGTCCGGGGACCTTACAACGGACTTTCTTT
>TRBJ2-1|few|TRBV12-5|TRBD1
CASGPHRGNEQFF
TGTGCTAGTGGCCCTCACAGGGGAAATGAGCAGTTCTTC
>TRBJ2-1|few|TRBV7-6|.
CASSLKVTSYNEQFF
TGTGCCAGCAGCTTAAAGGTTACTTCCTACAATGAGCAGTTCTTC
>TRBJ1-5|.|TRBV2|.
CASSDPRASPLERQHF
TGTGCCAGCAGTGATCCTCGGGCGTCCCCCCTGGAGCGCCAGCATTTT
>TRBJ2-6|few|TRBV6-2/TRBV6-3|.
CAIKGPGANVLTF
TGTGCCATAAAGGGTCCAGGGGCCAACGTCCTGACTTTC
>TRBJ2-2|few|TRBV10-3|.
CAISEFFEGGDTSLTGELFF
TGTGCCATCAGTGAGTTTTTTGAAGGAGGCGACACCTCTTTGACCGGGGAGCTGTTTTTT
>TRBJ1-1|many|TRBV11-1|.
CASSGGRTEAFF
TGTGCCAGCAGCGGGGGAAGGACTGAAGCTTTCTTT
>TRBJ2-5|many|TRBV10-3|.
CAISEPGSLETQYF
TGTGCCATCAGTGAGCCCGGGTCCTTGGAGACCCAGTACTTC
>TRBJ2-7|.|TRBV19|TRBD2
CASSIRTSGGYEQYF
TGTGCCAGTAGTATCCGGACTAGCGGGGGCTACGAGCAGTACTTC
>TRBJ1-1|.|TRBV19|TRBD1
CASDRGTEAFF
TGTGCCTCGGACAGGGGCACTGAAGCTTTCTTT
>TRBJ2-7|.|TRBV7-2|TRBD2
CASSLGASGGNIYEQYF
TGTGCCAGCAGCTTAGGGGCTAGCGGGGGGAACATCTACGAGCAGTACTTC
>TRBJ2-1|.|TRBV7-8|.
CASSLAAGPSYNEQFF
TGTGCCAGCAGCTTAGCGGCGGGACCCTCCTACAATGAGCAGTTCTTC
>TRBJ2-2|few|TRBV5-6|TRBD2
CASSRATSGDFTGELFF
TGTGCCAGCAGCCGAGCGACTAGCGGGGATTTCACCGGGGAGCTGTTTTTT
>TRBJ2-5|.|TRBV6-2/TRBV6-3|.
CASTQVPLQETQYF
TGTGCCAGCACCCAAGTTCCCTTACAAGAGACCCAGTACTTC
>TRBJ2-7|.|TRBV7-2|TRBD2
CASSLAREGREQYF
TGTGCCAGCAGCTTAGCGCGGGAGGGCCGGGAGCAGTACTTC
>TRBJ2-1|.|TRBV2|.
CASPTSNEQFF
TGTGCCAGCCCGACTAGCAATGAGCAGTTCTTC
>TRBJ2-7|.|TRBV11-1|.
CASSGSRDYEQYF
TGTGCCAGCAGCGGTAGCAGAGACTACGAGCAGTACTTC
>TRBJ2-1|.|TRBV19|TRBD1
CATKTGSSYNEQFF
TGTGCCACCAAGACAGGGAGCTCCTACAATGAGCAGTTCTTC
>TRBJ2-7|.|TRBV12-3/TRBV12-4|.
CASSLRDGSSYEQYF
TGTGCCAGCAGTTTAAGGGACGGCAGCTCCTACGAGCAGTACTTC
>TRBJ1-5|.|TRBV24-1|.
CATWDGDRNQPQHF
TGTGCCACCTGGGACGGAGATAGAAATCAGCCCCAGCATTTT
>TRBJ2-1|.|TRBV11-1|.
CASSLGSGDEQFF
TGTGCCAGCAGCTTGGGGTCAGGAGATGAGCAGTTCTTC
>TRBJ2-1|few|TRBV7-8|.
CASSSPFERVTYNEQFF
TGTGCCAGCAGCTCCCCTTTTGAGCGGGTGACCTACAATGAGCAGTTCTTC
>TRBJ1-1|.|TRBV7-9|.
CASSSRPEAFF
TGTGCCAGCAGCTCCCGGCCTGAAGCTTTCTTT
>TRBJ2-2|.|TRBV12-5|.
CASGLVRSGEWNTGELFF
TGTGCTAGTGGTTTGGTGAGGTCGGGGGAATGGAACACCGGGGAGCTGTTTTTT